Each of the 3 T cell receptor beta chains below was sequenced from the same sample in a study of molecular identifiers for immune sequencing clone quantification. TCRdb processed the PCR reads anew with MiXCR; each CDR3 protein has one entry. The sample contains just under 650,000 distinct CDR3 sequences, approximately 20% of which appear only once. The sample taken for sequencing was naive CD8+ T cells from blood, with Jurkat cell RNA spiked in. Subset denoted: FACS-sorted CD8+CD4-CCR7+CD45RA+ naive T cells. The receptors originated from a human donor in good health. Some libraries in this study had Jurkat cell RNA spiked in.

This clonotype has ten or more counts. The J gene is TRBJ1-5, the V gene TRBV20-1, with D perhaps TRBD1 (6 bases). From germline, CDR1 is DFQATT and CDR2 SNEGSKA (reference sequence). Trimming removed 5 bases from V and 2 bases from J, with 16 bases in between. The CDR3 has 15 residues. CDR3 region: CSAWGLDVGNQPQHF. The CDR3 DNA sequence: TGCAGTGCTTGGGGGCTGGACGTAGGCAATCAGCCCCAGCATTTT.

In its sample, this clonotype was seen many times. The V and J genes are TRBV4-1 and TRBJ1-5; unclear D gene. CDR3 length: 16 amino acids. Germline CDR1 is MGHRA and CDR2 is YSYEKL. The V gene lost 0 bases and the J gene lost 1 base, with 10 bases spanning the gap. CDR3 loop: CASSQDTGGSNQPQHF. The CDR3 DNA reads TGCGCCAGCAGCCAAGATACGGGAGGAAGCAATCAGCCCCAGCATTTT.

The DNA for the CDR3 is TGTGCCAGCAGTTACGGTCTAGCGGACCCGTACCAAGAGACCCAGTACTTC. It yields the protein CASSYGLADPYQETQYF. The chain has TRBV6-2 or TRBV6-3 and TRBJ2-5; 7 nucleotides match TRBD2. J lost 0 bases, V lost 2 bases, and 9 bases had no gene match. The CDR3 is 17 amino acids. Germline V gives CDR1 MNHEY, CDR2 SVGEGT.